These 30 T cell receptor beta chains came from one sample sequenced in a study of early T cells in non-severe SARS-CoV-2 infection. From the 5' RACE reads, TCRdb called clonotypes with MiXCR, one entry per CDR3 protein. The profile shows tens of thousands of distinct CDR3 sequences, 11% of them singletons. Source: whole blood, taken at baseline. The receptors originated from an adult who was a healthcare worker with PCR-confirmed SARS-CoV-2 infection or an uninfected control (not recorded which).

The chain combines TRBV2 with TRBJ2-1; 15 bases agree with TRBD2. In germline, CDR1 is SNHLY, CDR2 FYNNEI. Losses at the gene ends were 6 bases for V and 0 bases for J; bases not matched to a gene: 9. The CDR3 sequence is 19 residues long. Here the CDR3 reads CASRQTGTSGGISYNEQFF. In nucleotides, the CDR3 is TGTGCCAGCAGGCAAACCGGGACTAGCGGGGGGATCTCCTACAATGAGCAGTTCTTC.

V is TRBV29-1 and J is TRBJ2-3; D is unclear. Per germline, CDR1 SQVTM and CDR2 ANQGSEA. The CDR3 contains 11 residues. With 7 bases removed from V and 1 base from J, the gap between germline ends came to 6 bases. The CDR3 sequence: CSGEGTDTQYF. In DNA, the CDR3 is TGCAGCGGGGAAGGCACAGATACGCAGTATTTT.

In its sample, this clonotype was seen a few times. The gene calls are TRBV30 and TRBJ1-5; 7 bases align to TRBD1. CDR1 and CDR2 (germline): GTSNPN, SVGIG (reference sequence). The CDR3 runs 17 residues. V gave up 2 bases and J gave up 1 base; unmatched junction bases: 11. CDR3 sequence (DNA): TGTGCCTGGAGTCAGACCTGGGACAGCTTAAGCAATCAGCCCCAGCATTTT. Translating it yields CAWSQTWDSLSNQPQHF.

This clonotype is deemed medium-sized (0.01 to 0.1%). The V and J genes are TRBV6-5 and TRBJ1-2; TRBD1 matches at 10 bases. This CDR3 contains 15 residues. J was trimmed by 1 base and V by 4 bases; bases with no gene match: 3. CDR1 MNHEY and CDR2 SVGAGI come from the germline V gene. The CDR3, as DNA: TGTGCCAGCAGTTTGACAGGGGGCCTTAACTATGGCTACACCTTC. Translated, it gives CASSLTGGLNYGYTF.

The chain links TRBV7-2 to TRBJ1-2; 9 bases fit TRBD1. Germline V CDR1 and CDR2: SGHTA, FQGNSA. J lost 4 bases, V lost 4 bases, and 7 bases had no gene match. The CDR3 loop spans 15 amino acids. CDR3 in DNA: TGTGCCAGCAGCTCGAGAGGACAGGGGTCCTATGGCTACACCTTC. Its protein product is CASSSRGQGSYGYTF.

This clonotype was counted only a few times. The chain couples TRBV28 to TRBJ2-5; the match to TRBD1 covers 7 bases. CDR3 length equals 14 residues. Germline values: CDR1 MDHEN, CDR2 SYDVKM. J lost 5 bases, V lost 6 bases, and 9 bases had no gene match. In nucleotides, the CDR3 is TGTGCCAGCAGCCTCGACAGGGCGCGTGAGACCCAGTACTTC. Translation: CASSLDRARETQYF.

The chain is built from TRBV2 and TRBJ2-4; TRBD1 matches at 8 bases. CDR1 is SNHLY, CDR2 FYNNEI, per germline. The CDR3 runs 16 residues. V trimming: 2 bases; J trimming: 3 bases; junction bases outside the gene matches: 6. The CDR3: CASSERGQAGKNIQYF. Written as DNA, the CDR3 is TGTGCCAGCAGTGAAAGGGGACAGGCCGGCAAAAACATTCAGTACTTC.

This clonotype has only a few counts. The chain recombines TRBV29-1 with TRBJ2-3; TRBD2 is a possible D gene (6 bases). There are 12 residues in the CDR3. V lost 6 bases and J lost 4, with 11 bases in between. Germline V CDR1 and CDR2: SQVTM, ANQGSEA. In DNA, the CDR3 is TGCAGCGTCGGGGACTTCTCAGATACGCAGTATTTT. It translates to CSVGDFSDTQYF.

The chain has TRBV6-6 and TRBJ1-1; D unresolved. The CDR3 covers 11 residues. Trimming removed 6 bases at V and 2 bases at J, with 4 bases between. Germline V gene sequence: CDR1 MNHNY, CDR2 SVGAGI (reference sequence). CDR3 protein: CASRSNTEAFF. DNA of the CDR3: TGTGCCAGCAGGTCAAACACTGAAGCTTTCTTT.

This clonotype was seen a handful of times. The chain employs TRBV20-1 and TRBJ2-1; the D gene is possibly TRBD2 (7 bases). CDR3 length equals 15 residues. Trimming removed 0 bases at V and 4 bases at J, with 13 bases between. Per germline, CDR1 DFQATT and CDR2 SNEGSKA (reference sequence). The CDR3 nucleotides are TGCAGTGCTAGAGATATAGGGGGGGATTACAATGAGCAGTTCTTC. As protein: CSARDIGGDYNEQFF.

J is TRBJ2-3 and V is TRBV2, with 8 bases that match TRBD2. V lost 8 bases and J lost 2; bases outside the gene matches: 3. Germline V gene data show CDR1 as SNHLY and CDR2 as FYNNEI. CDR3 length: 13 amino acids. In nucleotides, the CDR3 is TGTGCCAGCGAACTAGCGGACACAGATACGCAGTATTTT. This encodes CASELADTDTQYF. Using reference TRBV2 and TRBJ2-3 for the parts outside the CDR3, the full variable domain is EPEVTQTPSHQVTQMGQEVILRCVPISNHLYFYWYRQILGQKVEFLVSFYNNEISEKSEIFDDQFSVERPDGSNFTLKIRSTKLEDSAMYFCASELADTDTQYFGPGTRLTVL.

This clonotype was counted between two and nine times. CDR3 sequence (DNA): TGTGCCAGCAGCCGCAGACCGGGACTAGCGGGCACAGATACGCAGTATTTT. Its protein product is CASSRRPGLAGTDTQYF. J is TRBJ2-3 and V is TRBV14, with 11 bases that match TRBD2. CDR1 and CDR2 (germline): SGHDN, FVKESK. The CDR3 extends over 17 amino acids. V lost 4 bases and J lost 1; bases outside the gene matches: 7.

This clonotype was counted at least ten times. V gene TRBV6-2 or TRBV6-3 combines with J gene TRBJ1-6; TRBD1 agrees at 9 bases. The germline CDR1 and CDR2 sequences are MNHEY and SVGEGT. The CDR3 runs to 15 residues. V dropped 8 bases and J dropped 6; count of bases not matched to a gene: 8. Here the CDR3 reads CASGGWTGANSPLHF. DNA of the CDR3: TGTGCCAGCGGAGGGTGGACAGGGGCTAATTCACCCCTCCACTTT.

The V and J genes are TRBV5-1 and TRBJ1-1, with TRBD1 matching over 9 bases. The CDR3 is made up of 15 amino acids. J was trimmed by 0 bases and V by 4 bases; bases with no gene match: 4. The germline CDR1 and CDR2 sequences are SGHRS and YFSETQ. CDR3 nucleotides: TGCGCCAGCAGCCATGGACAGGGGATGAACACTGAAGCTTTCTTT. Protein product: CASSHGQGMNTEAFF. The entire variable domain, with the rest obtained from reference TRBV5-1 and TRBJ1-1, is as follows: KAGVTQTPRYLIKTRGQQVTLSCSPISGHRSVSWYQQTPGQGLQFLFEYFSETQRNKGNFPGRFSGRQFSNSRSEMNVSTLELGDSALYLCASSHGQGMNTEAFFGQGTRLTVV.

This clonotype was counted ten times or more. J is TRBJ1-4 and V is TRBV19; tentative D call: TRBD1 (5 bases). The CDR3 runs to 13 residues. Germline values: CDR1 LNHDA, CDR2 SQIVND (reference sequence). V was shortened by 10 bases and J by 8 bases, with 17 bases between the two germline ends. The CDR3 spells CATSKRGSEKLFF. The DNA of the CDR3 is TGTGCCACCAGTAAGCGGGGGAGCGAAAAACTGTTTTTT.

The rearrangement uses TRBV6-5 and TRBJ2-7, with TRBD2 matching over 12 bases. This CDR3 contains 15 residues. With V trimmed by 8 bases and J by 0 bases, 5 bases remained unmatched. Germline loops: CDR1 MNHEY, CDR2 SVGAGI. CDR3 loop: CASGRTSGDSYEQYF. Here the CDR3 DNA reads TGTGCCAGCGGGAGGACTAGCGGGGACTCCTACGAGCAGTACTTC.

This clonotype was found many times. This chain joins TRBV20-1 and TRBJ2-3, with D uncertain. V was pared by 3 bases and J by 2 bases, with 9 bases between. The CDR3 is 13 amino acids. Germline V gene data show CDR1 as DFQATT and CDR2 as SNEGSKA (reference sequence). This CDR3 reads CSASQFPTDTQYF. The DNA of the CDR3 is TGCAGTGCTAGCCAATTCCCCACAGATACGCAGTATTTT.

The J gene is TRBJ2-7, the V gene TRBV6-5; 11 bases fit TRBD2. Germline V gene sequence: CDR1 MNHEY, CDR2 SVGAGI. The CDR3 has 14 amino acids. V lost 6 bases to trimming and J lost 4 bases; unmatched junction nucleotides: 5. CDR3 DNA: TGTGCCAGCAGATGGCTAGCGGGGGGTTACGAGCAGTACTTC. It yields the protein CASRWLAGGYEQYF.

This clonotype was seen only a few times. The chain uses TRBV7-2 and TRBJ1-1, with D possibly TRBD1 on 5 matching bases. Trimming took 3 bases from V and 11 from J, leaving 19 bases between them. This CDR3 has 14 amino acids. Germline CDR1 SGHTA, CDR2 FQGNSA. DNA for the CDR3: TGTGCCAGCAGCTTGAGTCAGGATCGGGGGAGGGCTTTCTTT. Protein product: CASSLSQDRGRAFF.

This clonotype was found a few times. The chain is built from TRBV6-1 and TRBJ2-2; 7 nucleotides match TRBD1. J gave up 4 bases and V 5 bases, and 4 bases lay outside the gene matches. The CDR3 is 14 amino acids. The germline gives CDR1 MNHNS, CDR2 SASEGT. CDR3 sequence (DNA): TGTGCCAGCAGTAGTGGGACAGCCACCGGGGAGCTGTTTTTT. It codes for CASSSGTATGELFF.

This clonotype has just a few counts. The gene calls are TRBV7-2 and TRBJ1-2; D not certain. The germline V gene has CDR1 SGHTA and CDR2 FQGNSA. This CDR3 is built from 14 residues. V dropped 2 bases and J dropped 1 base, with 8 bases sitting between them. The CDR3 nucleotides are TGTGCCAGCAGCTTACAGAGGATTAACTATGGCTACACCTTC. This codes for CASSLQRINYGYTF.

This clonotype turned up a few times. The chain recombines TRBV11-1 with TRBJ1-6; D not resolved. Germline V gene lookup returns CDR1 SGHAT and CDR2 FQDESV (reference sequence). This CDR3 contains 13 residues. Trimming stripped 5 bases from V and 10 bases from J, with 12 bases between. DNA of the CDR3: TGTGCCAGCAGCCCGACCCTCGGATCACCCCTCCACTTT. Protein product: CASSPTLGSPLHF.

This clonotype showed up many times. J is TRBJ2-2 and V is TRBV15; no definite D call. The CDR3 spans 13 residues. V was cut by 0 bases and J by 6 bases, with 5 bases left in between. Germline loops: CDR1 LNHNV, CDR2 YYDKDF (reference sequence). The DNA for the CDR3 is TGTGCCACCAGCAGAGATTGGGCCGGGGAGCTGTTTTTT. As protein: CATSRDWAGELFF.

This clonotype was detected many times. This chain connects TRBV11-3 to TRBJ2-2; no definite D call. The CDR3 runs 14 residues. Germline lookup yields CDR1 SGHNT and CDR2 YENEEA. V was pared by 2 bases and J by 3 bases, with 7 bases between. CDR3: CASSLNTYTGELFF. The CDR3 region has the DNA TGTGCCAGCAGCTTAAACACTTACACCGGGGAGCTGTTTTTT. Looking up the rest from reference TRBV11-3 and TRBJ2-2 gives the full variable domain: EAGVVQSPRYKIIEKKQPVAFWCNPISGHNTLYWYLQNLGQGPELLIRYENEEAVDDSQLPKDRFSAERLKGVDSTLKIQPAELGDSAVYLCASSLNTYTGELFFGEGSRLTVL.

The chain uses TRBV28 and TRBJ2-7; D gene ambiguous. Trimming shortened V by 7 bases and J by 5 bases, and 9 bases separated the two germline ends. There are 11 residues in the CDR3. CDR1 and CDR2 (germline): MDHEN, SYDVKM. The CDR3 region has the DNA TGTGCCAGCACCTCTGTCAACGAGCAGTACTTC. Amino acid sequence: CASTSVNEQYF.

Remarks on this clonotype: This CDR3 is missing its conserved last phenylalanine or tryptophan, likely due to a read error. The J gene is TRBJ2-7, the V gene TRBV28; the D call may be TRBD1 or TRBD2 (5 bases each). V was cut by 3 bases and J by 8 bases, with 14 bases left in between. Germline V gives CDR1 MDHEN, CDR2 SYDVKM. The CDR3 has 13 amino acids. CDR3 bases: TGTGCCAGCAGTTTGGGCAGGGACCTGCAGCAGTACTTA. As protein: CASSLGRDLQQYL.

CDR3 sequence: CAIGTAGNTIYF. CDR3 nucleotide sequence: TGTGCCATCGGGACAGCTGGAAACACCATATATTTT. V and J are TRBV10-3 and TRBJ1-3; 7 nucleotides agree with TRBD1. Germline-derived CDR1 and CDR2 are ENHRY and SYGVKD. The CDR3 sequence is 12 residues long. Losses at the gene ends were 8 bases for V and 2 bases for J; bases not matched to a gene: 0.

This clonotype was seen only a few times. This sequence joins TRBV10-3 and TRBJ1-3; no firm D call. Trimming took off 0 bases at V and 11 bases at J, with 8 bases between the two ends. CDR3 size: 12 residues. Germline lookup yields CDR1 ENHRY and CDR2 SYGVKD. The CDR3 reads CAISESVASIYF. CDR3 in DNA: TGTGCCATCAGTGAGTCTGTGGCCTCCATATATTTT.

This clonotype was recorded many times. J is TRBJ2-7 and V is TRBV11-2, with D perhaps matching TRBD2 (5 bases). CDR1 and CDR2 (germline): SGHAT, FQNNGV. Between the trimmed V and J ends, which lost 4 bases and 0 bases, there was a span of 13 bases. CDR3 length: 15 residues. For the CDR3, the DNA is TGTGCCAGCAGCTCAGGACGGGGAAGCTCCTACGAGCAGTACTTC. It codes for CASSSGRGSSYEQYF.

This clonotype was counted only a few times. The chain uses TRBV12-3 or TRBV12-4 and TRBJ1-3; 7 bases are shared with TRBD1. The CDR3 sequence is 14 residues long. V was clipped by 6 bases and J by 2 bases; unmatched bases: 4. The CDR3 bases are TGTGCCAGCAGACAAACAGGGGCTGGAAACACCATATATTTT. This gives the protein CASRQTGAGNTIYF.